The source of this TCR beta chain is a study of blood T cell repertoires in COVID-19. Looking at the study overall: Acute-phase and convalescent COVID-19 samples originated in the United States, Italy and Spain. The analysed material was cDNA or gDNA that came from T cells, B-cell-depleted T cells, or PBMCs.

V shed 3 bases and J 5 bases; nucleotides not matched to a gene: 17. Germline V CDR1 and CDR2: KGHSH, LQKENI. CDR3 size: 19 residues. Original data processing: Nucleated cell counts were estimated from reference gene primer amplification. Repertoires were generated with immunoSEQ multiplex PCR, while TCRdb's copy carries only in-frame clones and drops some. V, J and clone size reflect that table, while D and trimming were determined from the DNA. The sample consists of about 120,000 clones, about 85% of them appearing once. The receptor was derived from a woman of 80 years or more with acute or convalescent COVID-19. The sample taken for sequencing was peripheral blood. J is TRBJ2-1 and V is TRBV18; TRBD2 matches at 9 bases. CDR3 amino acids: CASSPRGGGAGGAHNEQFF. As DNA, the CDR3 is TGTGCCAGCTCACCGAGGGGCGGGGGGGCCGGAGGAGCACACAATGAGCAGTTCTTC.